This T cell receptor beta chain was captured by sequencing in a study of T cells after yellow fever vaccination. Germline CDR1 and CDR2: SGHRS and YFSETQ. V lost 4 bases to trimming and J lost 11 bases; unmatched junction nucleotides: 9. The CDR3 is 13 amino acids. TCRdb recomputed calls from the 5' RACE reads with MiXCR, one row per CDR3 protein. The sample holds 500,000 to 650,000 distinct CDR3 sequences, roughly a sixth seen once. The sequence was collected from a man between 18 and 35 years old who received the YFV17D yellow fever vaccine. This rearrangement joins TRBV5-1 to TRBJ2-1, with 7 bases lining up with TRBD2. The specimen comprised PBMCs, sampled 5 days after the first yellow fever vaccination. The CDR3 coding sequence is TGCGCCAGCAGCGGAAATCAAGCGGGGAAGCAGTTCTTC. The encoded protein is CASSGNQAGKQFF.